This paragraph reports one T cell receptor beta chain. As yet, its antigen is unknown. Every donor, a Caucasian adult, lived in Nashville, Tennessee. This sample is part of a study of shared clonotypes between healthy human individuals. The CDR3 totals 17 residues. Trimming left V 3 bases short and J 9 bases short, with 27 bases between. Looked up from germline, CDR1 is SGDLS and CDR2 is YYNGEE. Study-wide results and limits: Memory subsets generally showed lower estimated richness than naive subsets. Represented genetic and exposure-history diversity was restricted by having few donors.

Profiled with immunoSEQ multiplex PCR; TCRdb holds only in-frame clones, not every one. The profile shows about 1.5 million clones, roughly 97% of them singletons. This clonotype was sampled from a man aged 30 to 45 in good health. The sequencing input was naive CD4+ T cells sorted from blood. Subset here: CD45RA+ positively selected. The chain has TRBV9 and TRBJ1-2; D is undetermined. CDR3 bases: TGTGCCAGCAGCGGAAGCCGGGCGGGAACAATAAGCTTTAGCTACACCTTC. Translated: CASSGSRAGTISFSYTF.